This record covers a single T cell receptor (beta chain). As handled by the study authors: Quantification of nucleated cells was approximated via reference gene primer amplification. The table came from immunoSEQ multiplex PCR; TCRdb's copy has only in-frame clones and leaves some out. V and J calls and clone size follow that table, whereas D and trimming were derived from the DNA. The sample holds 150,000 to 200,000 clones; more than 75% are singletons and the top ten take about 4.4%. This sample is drawn from a study of blood T cell repertoires in COVID-19. Across the whole study: Spain, Italy and the United States supplied samples that represented acute and convalescent COVID-19. Sample material is recorded as cDNA or gDNA derived from T cells, B-cell-depleted T cells, or PBMCs.

This CDR3 has 16 residues. V lost 2 bases and J lost 1; bases outside the gene matches: 3. The germline V gene encodes CDR1 ENHRY and CDR2 SYGVKD. The specimen was peripheral blood. The receptor's source is a human donor in a cohort sampled during active COVID-19. The chain is built from TRBV10-3 and TRBJ2-5, with 11 bases identical to TRBD2. The CDR3 nucleotides are TGTGCCATCAGTGAGCATCTAGCGGGAGGCCAAGAGACCCAGTACTTC. It yields the protein CAISEHLAGGQETQYF.